The 13 T cell receptor beta chains in this list originate from one sample, sequenced in a study of human T cells and chemical hapten exposure. The time point was: patch test 1, 2 weeks after DPC sensitization. Treatment reported: therapeutic diphenylcyclopropenone sensitization with weekly scalp DPC. TCRdb reprocessed the RACE reads via MiXCR and lists one record per CDR3 protein. The repertoire includes 95,000 to 130,000 distinct CDR3 sequences, roughly 12% of them detected once, and approximately 1.4% sits in the top ten. The source material was whole blood, sampled in connection with sensitization to the hapten diphenylcyclopropenone (DPC). These receptors originate from a woman aged 45 to 65 with alopecia areata. Some clones in this sample may be carry-over from other donors' samples.

This clonotype occurred many times. The chain uses TRBV6-2 or TRBV6-3 and TRBJ1-2; 7 bases match TRBD1. CDR3 length equals 17 residues. CDR1 is MNHEY and CDR2 is SVGEGT in the germline V gene. The V segment lost 4 bases and the J segment 4 bases; nucleotides outside the gene matches: 15. The DNA of the CDR3 is TGTGCCAGCAGTTTACTACCGGGACAGCCGACTTCCTATGGCTACACCTTC. Protein product: CASSLLPGQPTSYGYTF.

This clonotype was detected a few times. The rearrangement joins TRBV20-1 to TRBJ2-3, with a possible D match to TRBD2 (5 bases). CDR1 DFQATT and CDR2 SNEGSKA come from the germline V gene (reference sequence). The CDR3 has 14 residues. Trimming removed 2 bases from V and 4 bases from J, with 13 bases in between. Here the CDR3 DNA reads TGCAGTGCTAGAAGCCTAGCTCTGCCAGATACGCAGTATTTT. Residues: CSARSLALPDTQYF.

This clonotype was recorded a few times. V and J are TRBV28 and TRBJ1-1; D gene ambiguous. This CDR3 contains 11 residues. V was shortened by 1 base and J by 10 bases, with 7 bases between the two germline ends. Germline lookup yields CDR1 MDHEN and CDR2 SYDVKM. As DNA, the CDR3 is TGTGCCAGCAGTTTATCGGACGGAGCTTTCTTT. It encodes CASSLSDGAFF. Full variable domain (outside the CDR3, taken from reference TRBV28 and TRBJ1-1): DVKVTQSSRYLVKRTGEKVFLECVQDMDHENMFWYRQDPGLGLRLIYFSYDVKMKEKGDIPEGYSVSREKKERFSLILESASTNQTSMYLCASSLSDGAFFGQGTRLTVV.

This clonotype was observed at least ten times. This chain uses TRBV28 with TRBJ2-1, with D unclear. The germline V and J ends were trimmed by 7 bases and 11 bases, with 18 bases remaining between them. This CDR3 is built from 13 residues. The germline V gene has CDR1 MDHEN and CDR2 SYDVKM. The CDR3 nucleotides read TGTGCCAGCACCCGAAACGCTCCCCAGAAGCAGTTCTTC. Encoded protein: CASTRNAPQKQFF. Variable domain in full (rest from reference TRBV28 and TRBJ2-1): DVKVTQSSRYLVKRTGEKVFLECVQDMDHENMFWYRQDPGLGLRLIYFSYDVKMKEKGDIPEGYSVSREKKERFSLILESASTNQTSMYLCASTRNAPQKQFFGPGTRLTVL.

The V call is TRBV6-2 or TRBV6-3, the J call TRBJ2-3, with 8 nucleotides matching TRBD2. Germline V CDR1 and CDR2: MNHEY, SVGEGT. There are 17 residues in the CDR3. Trimming took 5 bases from V and 3 from J; bases not matched to a gene: 13. CDR3 residues: CASSRLAPSRGTDTQYF. The CDR3, as DNA: TGTGCCAGCAGTAGACTAGCGCCAAGCCGGGGTACAGATACGCAGTATTTT.

This clonotype was detected only a few times. CDR3 bases: TGCAGTGCTAGACGGCGGGGGGGCCGCACAGATACGCAGTATTTT. Amino acids: CSARRRGGRTDTQYF. V gene TRBV20-1 combines with J gene TRBJ2-3; 9 bases are shared with TRBD2. Germline CDR1 and CDR2: DFQATT and SNEGSKA (reference sequence). The V gene end was trimmed by 2 bases and the J gene end by 1 base; junction bases not matched to a gene: 4. The CDR3 is 15 amino acids.

This sequence joins TRBV6-1 and TRBJ1-1, with D hard to call. The CDR3 is 15 amino acids. V was clipped by 3 bases and J by 1 base, with 12 bases between them. Germline values: CDR1 MNHNS, CDR2 SASEGT. The CDR3 nucleotides read TGTGCCAGCAGTGAGAGTTTTGCGGGGAACACTGAAGCTTTCTTT. Encoded protein: CASSESFAGNTEAFF.

A few counts support this clonotype. This chain connects TRBV12-3 or TRBV12-4 to TRBJ2-1; D is uncertain. Between the trimmed V and J ends, which lost 2 bases and 5 bases, there was a span of 10 bases. The CDR3 runs to 14 residues. CDR3 region: CASSLRQADNEQFF. CDR3 in DNA: TGTGCCAGCAGTTTACGGCAGGCCGACAATGAGCAGTTCTTC.

V usage is TRBV4-1 and J usage is TRBJ2-1; D is uncertain. CDR1 MGHRA and CDR2 YSYEKL come from the germline V gene. V was pared by 4 bases and J by 6 bases, with 10 bases between. The CDR3 is made up of 13 amino acids. CDR3 residues: CASSLGILNEQFF. Here the CDR3 DNA reads TGCGCCAGCAGCCTGGGGATTCTCAATGAGCAGTTCTTC.

The chain has TRBV20-1 and TRBJ2-4; 14 positions match TRBD2. CDR3 length: 18 amino acids. The trim removed 3 bases at V and 15 bases at J, leaving 22 bases unmatched. Germline CDR1 is DFQATT and CDR2 is SNEGSKA (reference sequence). The CDR3 DNA is TGCAGTGCTAGTCGTATACCCGGGACTAGCGGGAGTCCGGGAGTGGGGTACTTC. Translated, it gives CSASRIPGTSGSPGVGYF.

This clonotype was recorded a few times. The chain employs TRBV18 and TRBJ1-2; D ambiguous. CDR3 size: 13 residues. Germline V CDR1 and CDR2: KGHSH, LQKENI. Trimming pared 0 bases from V and 6 bases from J, leaving 8 bases between. The CDR3 here is CASSPPKRNGYTF. The DNA for the CDR3 is TGTGCCAGCTCACCACCTAAGAGGAATGGCTACACCTTC.

This clonotype was detected many times. This chain links TRBV24-1 with TRBJ2-3; tentatively, D is TRBD2 (6 bases). Germline V gives CDR1 KGHDR, CDR2 SFDVKD. The germline V and J ends were trimmed by 3 bases and 2 bases, with 11 bases remaining between them. The CDR3 totals 15 residues. CDR3 DNA sequence: TGTGCCACCAGTGATGCCTCGGGGGTCACAGATACGCAGTATTTT. It translates to CATSDASGVTDTQYF.

This clonotype was observed a handful of times. This sequence joins TRBV7-2 and TRBJ2-3, with D unresolved. CDR1 and CDR2 (germline): SGHTA, FQGNSA. Trimming took off 5 bases at V and 8 bases at J, with 17 bases between the two ends. The CDR3 has 14 amino acids. This chain's CDR3 is CASSRTDRLGTQYF. The CDR3, as DNA: TGTGCCAGCAGCCGTACGGACCGTCTAGGTACGCAGTATTTT.